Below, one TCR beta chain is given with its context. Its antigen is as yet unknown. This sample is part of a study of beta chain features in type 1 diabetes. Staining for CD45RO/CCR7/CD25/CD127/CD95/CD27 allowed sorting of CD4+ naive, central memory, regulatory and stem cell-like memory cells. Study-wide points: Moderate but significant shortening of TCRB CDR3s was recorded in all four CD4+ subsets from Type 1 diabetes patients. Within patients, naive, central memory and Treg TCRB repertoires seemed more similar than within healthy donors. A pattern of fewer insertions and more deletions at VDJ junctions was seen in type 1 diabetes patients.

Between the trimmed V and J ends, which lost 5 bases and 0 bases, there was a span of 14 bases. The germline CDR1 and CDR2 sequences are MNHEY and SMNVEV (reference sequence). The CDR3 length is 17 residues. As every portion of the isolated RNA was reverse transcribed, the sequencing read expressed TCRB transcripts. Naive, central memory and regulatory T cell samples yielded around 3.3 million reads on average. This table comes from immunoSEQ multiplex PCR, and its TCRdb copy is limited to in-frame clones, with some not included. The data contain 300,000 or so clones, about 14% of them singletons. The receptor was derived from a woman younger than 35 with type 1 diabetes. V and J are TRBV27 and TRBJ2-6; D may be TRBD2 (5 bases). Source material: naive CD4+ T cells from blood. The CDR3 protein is CASSQGLTLSGANVLTF. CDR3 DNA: TGTGCCAGCAGTCAAGGACTGACTCTCTCTGGGGCCAACGTCCTGACTTTC.